The sequence of this T cell receptor beta chain was determined in a study of read filtering for tumor transcriptome and immune sequencing. Whole-study context: Revised staging placed fewer than ten patients in R-ISS I, about 17 in II, 6 or 7 in III.

This library used approximately 370 ng RNA and molecular barcoded adaptors spanning alpha/delta and beta/gamma chains. TCRdb analysed the reads with MiXCR anew, one entry per CDR3 protein. Here the sample spans 40,000 or so distinct CDR3 sequences, 14% being singletons. Study-wide results and limits: In IR-seq, single-read clonotypes were 65% to 90% of clonotypes but around 3.2% of reads. IR-seq captured clonotypes deeper and more reliably than RNA-seq.

This clonotype was counted at least ten times. Its specificity is unknown. The J segment lost 4 bases and the V segment lost 5 bases, leaving 6 bases of the junction unmatched. The CDR3 totals 14 residues. Input material: a population of CD138-negative cells sorted from bone marrow. The source of this sequence is a donor over 35 with multiple myeloma. The chain carries TRBV12-3 or TRBV12-4 and TRBJ1-1, with TRBD1 matching over 8 bases. DNA of the CDR3: TGTGCCAGCAGTAAGGACAGGGATTCCACTGAAGCTTTCTTT. Its protein is CASSKDRDSTEAFF.